The 22 T cell receptor beta chains given below trace back to one sample, sequenced in a study of regulatory T cells in long-lasting Graves disease. The authors built TCR beta libraries using iRepertoire HTBI primers and Arm-PCR of CDR3 regions. MiXCR, applied by TCRdb to the multiplex PCR reads, yields one record per CDR3 protein. The table includes roughly 470,000 distinct CDR3 sequences, less than 25% detected once. The time point here: persistent/refractory GD, antithyroid drugs over 5 years with positive TRAb. PBMCs were the source of the RNA used for TCR sequencing. The sample was peripheral blood mononuclear cells (PBMCs), taken when the disease was refractory, from a patient treated with antithyroid drugs. The origin of the receptors is a female donor with Graves disease.

A word on this clonotype: This may be a read error, as it is one base from a much larger clone. The chain is built from TRBV12-3 or TRBV12-4 and TRBJ2-6, with D unresolved. V was pared by 7 bases and J by 2 bases, with 12 bases between. The CDR3 has 15 residues. Here the CDR3 reads CASTLTHPGANVLTF. The CDR3 DNA reads as TGTGCCAGCACCTTGACTCACCCTGGGGCCAACGTCCTGACTTTC.

This chain uses TRBV10-3 with TRBJ1-2; D is possibly TRBD1 (6 bases). Per the germline V gene, CDR1 is ENHRY and CDR2 is SYGVKD. V gave up 2 bases and J gave up 0 bases, with 10 bases separating them. The CDR3 length is 15 residues. In DNA, the CDR3 is TGTGCCATCAGTGAGGGGGACATCTCTAACTATGGCTACACCTTC. Its protein product is CAISEGDISNYGYTF.

Points on this clonotype: A far larger clone is just one base off, so this is likely a read error. The chain couples TRBV7-4 to TRBJ2-7; D call uncertain. The V gene lost 5 bases and the J gene lost 5 bases, with 16 bases spanning the gap. Germline V gives CDR1 SGHVT, CDR2 SQSDAQ. The CDR3 consists of 14 residues. This CDR3 reads CASSVDEGTHEQYF. CDR3 DNA sequence: TGTGCCAGCAGCGTTGATGAAGGAACCCACGAGCAGTACTTC.

This clonotype was seen more than once but under ten times. The chain is built from TRBV7-2 and TRBJ2-3; 9 bases fit TRBD1. This CDR3 comprises 13 residues. In germline, CDR1 is SGHTA, CDR2 FQGNSA. J was trimmed by 4 bases and V by 7 bases; bases with no gene match: 3. The CDR3 DNA follows: TGTGCCAGCAACAGGGGGCTGGCAGATACGCAGTATTTT. Protein: CASNRGLADTQYF.

This clonotype turned up a few times. This may be a read error, as it is one base from a much larger clone. This sequence joins TRBV27 and TRBJ1-2; TRBD1 matches 12 bases. The CDR3 contains 13 residues. V shed 5 bases, J shed 10 bases, and the junction held 5 bases outside the gene matches. Germline CDR1 MNHEY, CDR2 SMNVEV (reference sequence). CDR3 coding DNA: TGTGCCAGCAGTGAGGGACAGGGGGCGGCCTACACCTTC. Translated: CASSEGQGAAYTF.

This clonotype was counted a few times. The J gene is TRBJ2-7, the V gene TRBV10-3, with D tentatively TRBD1 (6 bases). Germline V gives CDR1 ENHRY, CDR2 SYGVKD. V was pared by 0 bases and J by 2 bases, with 17 bases between. CDR3 length: 17 amino acids. This chain's CDR3 is CAISESESYRATYEQYF. CDR3 nucleotides: TGTGCCATCAGTGAGTCTGAGTCGTACAGGGCTACCTACGAGCAGTACTTC.

The chain uses TRBV4-1 and TRBJ1-2, with D tentatively TRBD1 (5 bases). Trimming cost V 1 base and J 0 bases, with 27 bases left between them. CDR3 length: 21 amino acids. The germline CDR1 and CDR2 sequences are MGHRA and YSYEKL. CDR3 bases: TGCGCCAGCAGCCAAGCCGATTTATGGGGGTTAAGGACGGGCTCTAACTATGGCTACACCTTC. It is translated as CASSQADLWGLRTGSNYGYTF.

J is TRBJ2-7 and V is TRBV29-1; D unresolved. V shed 0 bases and J shed 4 bases, with 7 bases lying between them. Germline-derived CDR1 and CDR2 are SQVTM and ANQGSEA. The CDR3 sequence is 12 residues long. The CDR3 sequence is CSVEDSGYEQYF. The CDR3 DNA reads TGCAGCGTTGAAGATTCCGGGTACGAGCAGTACTTC.

This clonotype came up a few times. The CDR3 region has the DNA TGTGCCACCAGCAGAGATTCAGGAGTCCAAGAGACCCAGTACTTC. It translates to CATSRDSGVQETQYF. J is TRBJ2-5 and V is TRBV15; D not resolved. Between the trimmed V and J ends, which lost 0 bases and 1 base, there was a span of 9 bases. Looked up from germline, CDR1 is LNHNV and CDR2 is YYDKDF (reference sequence). There are 15 residues in the CDR3.

The chain has TRBV29-1 and TRBJ1-3; D not resolved. Germline V gene sequence: CDR1 SQVTM, CDR2 ANQGSEA. This CDR3 is 11 amino acids long. Trimming left V 2 bases short and J 4 bases short, with 3 bases between. CDR3 sequence (DNA): TGCAGCGTTGAAACGGGAAACACCATATATTTT. It specifies CSVETGNTIYF.

This clonotype was found a few times. The genes are TRBV5-1 and TRBJ2-1; 8 positions match TRBD1. Trimming removed 4 bases from V and 7 bases from J; junction bases left unmatched: 13. The V gene's germline CDR1 is SGHRS and CDR2 YFSETQ. The CDR3 runs 16 residues. As DNA, the CDR3 is TGCGCCAGCAGCACCTCGACAGGGGTGGATCGAAATGAGCAGTTCTTC. This translates into CASSTSTGVDRNEQFF. Looking up the rest from reference TRBV5-1 and TRBJ2-1 gives the full variable domain: KAGVTQTPRYLIKTRGQQVTLSCSPISGHRSVSWYQQTPGQGLQFLFEYFSETQRNKGNFPGRFSGRQFSNSRSEMNVSTLELGDSALYLCASSTSTGVDRNEQFFGPGTRLTVL.

This clonotype was observed a handful of times. V gene TRBV30 combines with J gene TRBJ2-7; 9 positions agree with TRBD2. The germline V gene has CDR1 GTSNPN and CDR2 SVGIG (reference sequence). There are 13 residues in the CDR3. Trimming took 4 bases from V and 3 from J; bases not matched to a gene: 4. The CDR3 region has the DNA TGTGCCTGGACTAGCGGGAATCACTACGAGCAGTACTTC. It codes for CAWTSGNHYEQYF.

The CDR3 loop reads CSARLIGGMGPYEQYF. As DNA, the CDR3 is TGCAGTGCTAGGTTGATCGGCGGGATGGGACCCTACGAGCAGTACTTC. The gene calls are TRBV20-1 and TRBJ2-7; maybe TRBD2 (6 bases). Trimming took 3 bases from V and 2 from J, leaving 20 bases between them. The CDR3 totals 16 residues. CDR1 is DFQATT, CDR2 SNEGSKA, per germline (reference sequence).

There are a few counts of this clonotype. The chain carries TRBV6-1 and TRBJ2-7; D may be TRBD2 (6 bases). Trimming cost V 7 bases and J 3 bases, with 13 bases left between them. Germline V gives CDR1 MNHNS, CDR2 SASEGT. CDR3 length: 13 amino acids. Written as DNA, the CDR3 is TGTGCCAGCATTAGCGGCGGGTACTACGAGCAGTACTTC. Translating it yields CASISGGYYEQYF.

This sequence joins TRBV20-1 and TRBJ2-3; D is perhaps TRBD2 (5 bases). Per germline, CDR1 DFQATT and CDR2 SNEGSKA (reference sequence). The CDR3 covers 13 residues. V lost 5 bases and J lost 0, with 9 bases in between. Written as DNA, the CDR3 is TGCAGTGCTCTAGGAGGTAGCACAGATACGCAGTATTTT. Amino acids: CSALGGSTDTQYF.

This clonotype was seen a handful of times. With only one base between it and a far larger clone, this is likely a read error. The chain combines TRBV6-2 or TRBV6-3 with TRBJ2-7, with 8 bases lining up with TRBD1. Germline CDR1 MNHEY, CDR2 SVGEGT. This CDR3 has 13 residues. V was clipped by 5 bases and J by 4 bases; unmatched bases: 4. The CDR3 sequence is CASSDGQGYEQYF. The CDR3 nucleotides are TGTGCCAGCAGTGATGGACAGGGTTACGAGCAGTACTTC.

The CDR3 sequence is CASSWAGASGANVLTF. The CDR3 nucleotides read TGTGCCAGCAGTTGGGCGGGAGCTTCTGGGGCCAACGTCCTGACTTTC. The chain joins TRBV28 to TRBJ2-6; the match to TRBD2 covers 7 bases. In germline, CDR1 is MDHEN, CDR2 SYDVKM. V gave up 4 bases and J gave up 1 base; unmatched junction bases: 4. The CDR3 is 16 amino acids.

This clonotype was seen at least ten times. V is TRBV12-3 or TRBV12-4 and J is TRBJ2-5; 15 nucleotides agree with TRBD2. The CDR3 is 15 residues long. After removal of 6 bases from V and 5 bases from J, the junction contained 4 bases not matched to a gene. The CDR3 region has the DNA TGTGCCAGCAGCTCCGGGACTAGCGGGAGGGAGACCCAGTACTTC. Translating gives CASSSGTSGRETQYF.

Only a few counts were recorded for this clonotype. Relative to the germline gene, one junction end is altered; a read error may explain this. V and J are TRBV5-1 and TRBJ2-2; 9 bases agree with TRBD1. Germline CDR1 and CDR2: SGHRS and YFSETQ. The CDR3 totals 17 residues. This CDR3 reads CAGSLDGQGRNTGELFF. CDR3 coding DNA: TGCGCCGGCAGCTTGGATGGACAGGGGAGGAACACCGGGGAGCTGTTTTTT.

In this sample, this clonotype turned up a few times. The chain has TRBV9 and TRBJ2-7; the D gene is possibly TRBD2 (5 bases). The V gene's germline CDR1 is SGDLS and CDR2 YYNGEE. The CDR3 contains 14 residues. V was pared by 4 bases and J by 5 bases, with 16 bases between. CDR3 region: CASSSLGLSDEQYF. Written as DNA, the CDR3 is TGTGCCAGCAGCTCACTAGGACTTAGCGACGAGCAGTACTTC. The whole variable domain, filled in from reference TRBV9 and TRBJ2-7, reads DSGVTQTPKHLITATGQRVTLRCSPRSGDLSVYWYQQSLDQGLQFLIQYYNGEERAKGNILERFSAQQFPDLHSELNLSSLELGDSALYFCASSSLGLSDEQYFGPGTRLTVT.

The CDR3 loop is CASSFRDSTYEQYF. Written as DNA, the CDR3 is TGTGCCAGCTCATTCAGGGACAGCACATACGAGCAGTACTTC. This rearrangement joins TRBV18 to TRBJ2-7, with TRBD1 identical over 7 bases. Germline loops: CDR1 KGHSH, CDR2 LQKENI. This CDR3 spans 14 amino acids. Germline trimming cut 5 bases from V and 4 bases from J; bases unmatched to any gene: 8.

The rearrangement joins TRBV7-2 to TRBJ2-3; 8 nucleotides align to TRBD2. Germline V gene data show CDR1 as SGHTA and CDR2 as FQGNSA. CDR3 length: 16 residues. Trimming took 4 bases from V and 4 from J; bases not matched to a gene: 10. This chain's CDR3 is CASSSRIGLAPDTQYF. The CDR3, as DNA: TGTGCCAGCAGCTCCCGGATAGGACTAGCTCCAGATACGCAGTATTTT.